This TCR beta chain was captured in a study of cytomegalovirus exposure and HLA in healthy donors (dated by TCRdb to the late 2010s). Background on the whole study: According to an earlier analysis of a few hundred of the donors, 150 million to 200 million T cells yielded 90 million to 140 million unique TCR beta sequences and 250 to 350 Gb of sequence data. Every repertoire in the discovery cohort had been generated on one and the same sequencing platform. A later genetic analysis took genome-wide SNP genotypes for about three fifths of the roughly 670 donors and used that subset as a discovery cohort. A later analysis re-examined previously published TCR beta repertoires from 610 or so donors and added high-resolution HLA genotyping to investigate patterns of TCR occurrence. Of the 398 genotyped donors, 81% fell in the genetic ancestry cluster associated with self-reported Caucasian donors. Alongside the repertoire data, information on donor age, sex, ethnicity and CMV serostatus was compiled. Besides the first cohort of around 700 subjects, a separate validation cohort made up of about 120 different subjects was used. The study profiled the T cell repertoires of about 720 subjects by immunosequencing and related them to cytomegalovirus serostatus. An early release that covered several hundred HLA-typed donors contained 300 to 350 gigabases of sequencing data and about 93 million unique TCR sequences. The later analysis used no new phenotypic data to find candidate immune exposures, relying instead on TCR beta sequences and their occurrence across donors. Among some 400 genotyped donors of the cohort, an average of approximately 220,000 unique TCR beta nucleotide sequences was sequenced per donor, of which about 18% were non-productive. An earlier analysis of nearly 600 of the donors applied high-throughput TCR beta sequencing to assess whether each TCR beta V gene segment acted as functional or pseudogenic. Typing coverage varied by locus: about 629-630 donors for A, B, C, DRB1 and DQB1; approximately 520 for DQA1; around 610 for DPA1; 450 to 480 for DPB1. About five DR-DQ haplotypes were treated as single units for association and clustering because of strong linkage in the cohort. To predict cytomegalovirus infection status, the study brought together high-throughput TCR immunosequencing, statistical association of individual TCRs with disease status, and machine learning. The study aimed to test whether signatures of past pathogen exposure could be identified by cataloging public T cell receptors. Both class I and class II loci were covered by HLA typing, at four-digit resolution.

General conclusions and limits of the study: A few of the identified cytomegalovirus-associated TCR beta chains were confirmed in vitro to be specific for cytomegalovirus antigens. In a later genetic analysis, fewer N-insertions in productive TCRs were reported among donors in an Asian-associated ancestry cluster than the approximately 710-donor mean. The only immune exposure information available for the cohort was CMV serostatus. This cohort had only TCR beta chains sequenced, and the lack of alpha or paired-chain data limited which features could be detected. A further reported finding was that TCR beta sequences accurately predicted the HLA-A and HLA-B alleles for most subjects in the first cohort. Several of the top co-occurrence clusters appeared to be linked to parvovirus B19, influenza, CMV and Epstein-Barr virus, according to a later analysis. The sequencing pipeline was judged likely to have produced a cluster of highly shared sequence variants as a technical artifact. In a later analysis, most CMV-associated TCR beta chains were found to appear HLA-restricted, with HLA associations seemingly driven largely by CMV exposure. Some IMGT-functional V segments, including TRBV6-2 and TRBV6-3, could not be told apart with the 87-base-pair reads, so those segments were excluded. Because some donors lacked HLA typing at each locus, the association tests relied only on the typed subset. According to the authors, the approach could potentially be generalized to other disease states and immunological phenotypes. Fewer than 20 rarely observed V segments, including chromosome 9 orphons, were excluded from the earlier analysis of a few hundred of the donors because counts were too low. Correlated functional status among segregating V segments might reflect linkage disequilibrium, but an unknown experimental factor could not be ruled out. Broadly in line with IMGT annotations, most TCR beta V segments showed up in productive rearrangements about 87% or about 30% of the time in an earlier analysis of around 550 of the donors. Assigning TCR associations to individual alleles was difficult when HLA alleles, especially DR and DQ, strongly co-occurred. Roughly uniform sequencing depth across donors was assumed in presence/absence analyses, although this assumption may not hold. Cytomegalovirus status was reported to be diagnosed by the classifier with high specificity and sensitivity in both the original and validation cohorts. Most TCR sequences were seen in very few donors, while some public TCRs were found in many individuals. In a later analysis, HLA-associated TCR beta chains showed more clonal expansion and lower generation probabilities than non-associated chains that were equally common. In a later analysis, the rate of TCR association differed among HLA loci, with DRB1 alleles having the most associated TCRs and HLA-C alleles having the fewest. An association between a missense DCLRE1C variant and V-gene and J-gene trimming of TCR beta chains was found in a later genetic analysis and replicated in an independent cohort. At a false discovery rate of 0.05, a later analysis linked fewer than 20,000 TCR beta sequences to specific HLA alleles. The study gave a list of about 170 TCR beta chains associated with cytomegalovirus.

Regarding this clone: Its target antigen remains unknown. Nothing much larger sits one base from this clone, and base qualities are not available.

Library preparation employed the immunoSEQ multiplex PCR assay. A mixture of 60 forward primers for TCR Vbeta segments and 13 reverse primers for TCR Jbeta segments was used in the multiplex PCR. The CDR3 region of rearranged TCR beta genes was amplified from genomic DNA by a multiplex PCR assay. Amplified TCR beta libraries were sequenced as 87-base-pair reads on the Illumina HiSeq System. On the study's bioinformatics: Across the 640 or so repertoires, a later analysis counted roughly 84 million unique TCR beta chains, around 10 million of which were shared by at least two donors. To remove PCR and sequencing errors, raw reads were error-corrected and collapsed into unique sequences using a nearest-neighbor algorithm that merged closely related sequences. To assign V, D and J gene segments, CDR3 sequences were aligned to IMGT reference sequences. For a sequence to be retained, at least a six-nucleotide match to both a V gene segment and a J gene segment was required. Rearrangements were classified as productive when the CDR3 lacked stop codons and remained in frame with V and J, and all other rearrangements were classified as non-productive. CDR3 was defined by IMGT convention, running from the second conserved V-encoded cysteine to the conserved J-encoded phenylalanine. In an earlier analysis of around 540 of the donors, sequences lacking an unambiguous match to a single V gene segment were excluded. In an earlier analysis of roughly 500 of the donors, V segments were called functional above 56.7% productive rearrangements and were called segregating when the between-donor standard deviation exceeded 5%. A statistical classification framework was built for diagnosing cytomegalovirus status from the catalog of TCR beta chain sequences. In a later analysis, V and J genes were assigned by comparing TCR nucleotide sequences against IMGT/GENE-DB human TR gene sequences. In a later analysis, CDR3 sequences and most-parsimonious VDJ recombination scenarios were assigned using the TCRdist pipeline. In a later analysis, each TCR beta chain was defined by its CDR3 amino acid sequence together with its V-gene family, and reads lacking a unique V-gene family were excluded. To address suspected cross-contamination and a sequencing artifact, a later analysis removed approximately 590 highly shared, low-generation-probability nucleotide sequences. For each public chain, a later analysis derived a clonal expansion index from normalized ranks of inferred template counts within each repertoire. Generation probabilities in a later analysis came from a VDJ recombination model fitted to out-of-frame rearrangements, and those results were checked against IGoR. Hypergeometric tests were used in a later analysis to score TCR-TCR, TCR-HLA and TCR-CMV co-occurrence, with a repertoire-size bias correction applied to the TCR pairs. False discovery rates were estimated in a later analysis by permuting HLA or CMV assignments 20 times. In a later analysis, co-occurring TCRs were grouped using DBSCAN, with TCRdist sequence similarity added in when clustering inside HLA-allele-positive subsets. For co-occurrence clustering, repertoires with fewer than 30,000 or more than 120,000 public chains were excluded, along with several repertoires with anomalous nucleotide sharing. Not all clones reach the TCRdb copy of this immuneACCESS table, which keeps in-frame sequences only. Checked studies attribute under half of the gap to unresolved V genes and leave the rest unexplained. Clone size and the V and J calls come from that table; the DNA yielded D and trimming. This sample lists over 150,000 clones; under 70% were detected once. About 2.5% of the sample goes to the ten largest clones.

The cohort comprised several hundred healthy bone marrow donors. At the time of sampling, all cohort members were nominally healthy, though unrecorded immune exposures were likely present. The donor was CMV seropositive and belonged to the group of around 300 seropositive cohort members. Each donor provided a peripheral blood sample, and peripheral blood mononuclear cells were used for TCR beta sequencing. The Qiagen DNeasy Blood Extraction Kit was used to extract genomic DNA from the blood cell samples. Relative to germline, V is missing 5 bases and J is missing 3 bases, with 4 bases of the junction outside any gene match. The germline V gene sets CDR1 to MDHEN and CDR2 to SYDVKM. The CDR3, from cysteine to phenylalanine, totals 15 residues. Only the CDR3 region is kept as DNA, spanning 45 bases read in frame from base 1.

Recombination linked TRBV28 to TRBJ1-3, with 10 bases matching TRBD1. The clonotype comes from a woman in her forties in good health and CMV-seropositive. Sample: PBMCs. The CDR3 region: CASSPTGGYGNTIYF. DNA sequence: TGTGCCAGCAGTCCGACAGGGGGCTATGGAAACACCATATATTTT.